This is a list of T cell receptor beta chains from one sample in a study of cytomegalovirus exposure and HLA in healthy donors. Generated by immunoSEQ multiplex PCR, the TCRdb table keeps only in-frame clones and is missing some. The sample yields 150,000 to 200,000 clones, about 80% seen once. Specimen: PBMCs. The receptors here all came from a woman in her 40s in good health and CMV-seronegative. CDR3s include the opening cysteine and the closing phenylalanine or tryptophan. The D gene is left open where the match is weak. Rows may omit the clone size; those that give it use once, few, many or a size class.

>TRBJ1-5|-|TRBV7-9|-
CASSPQGVVGQPQHF
TGTGCCAGCAGCCCTCAGGGCGTGGTGGGGCAGCCCCAGCATTTT
>TRBJ2-1|-|TRBV11-3|-
CASSSGGREQFF
TGTGCCAGCAGCTCCGGAGGGCGCGAGCAGTTCTTC
>TRBJ1-1|-|TRBV7-9|TRBD1
CASSPRDRGRAEAFF
TGTGCCAGCAGCCCGAGGGACAGGGGGAGGGCTGAAGCTTTCTTT
>TRBJ1-5|-|TRBV2|TRBD1
CASSGGGHGSNQPQHF
TGTGCCAGCAGTGGAGGGGGCCACGGGAGCAATCAGCCCCAGCATTTT
>TRBJ2-5|-|TRBV4-3|-
CASSLGVAVTRWRETQYF
TGCGCCAGCAGCCTCGGGGTAGCGGTTACTCGGTGGCGAGAGACCCAGTACTTC
>TRBJ2-5|-|TRBV29-1|TRBD2
CSVAFSGGSETQYF
TGCAGCGTTGCCTTTTCGGGAGGGTCAGAGACCCAGTACTTC
>TRBJ1-1|-|TRBV2|-
CASTLNRISRQSSNTEAFF
TGTGCCAGCACCCTAAACAGGATCTCAAGGCAGTCTTCGAACACTGAAGCTTTCTTT
>TRBJ1-2|once|TRBV19|-
CASRTSYGYTF
TGTGCCAGTAGAACAAGCTATGGCTACACCTTC
>TRBJ2-3|-|TRBV5-5|-
CASSLDSTSTDTQYF
TGTGCCAGCAGCTTGGACAGTACTAGCACAGATACGCAGTATTTT
>TRBJ2-1|-|TRBV19|TRBD1
CASKRGGGGQDYNEQFF
TGTGCCAGTAAGCGAGGGGGCGGAGGACAGGATTACAATGAGCAGTTCTTC
>TRBJ2-1|-|TRBV4-3|-
CASSRVGGPSYNEQFF
TGCGCCAGCAGCCGGGTCGGAGGACCCTCCTACAATGAGCAGTTCTTC
>TRBJ1-2|-|TRBV29-1|-
CSVTQATGVGYTF
TGCAGCGTTACACAGGCGACGGGGGTTGGCTACACCTTC
>TRBJ1-5|-|TRBV7-9|-
CASSWGANQPQHF
TGTGCCAGCAGCTGGGGAGCGAATCAGCCCCAGCATTTT
>TRBJ1-2|-|TRBV9|-
CASSVARGLDYGYTF
TGTGCCAGCAGCGTCGCAAGGGGGTTGGACTATGGCTACACCTTC
>TRBJ2-3|-|TRBV5-1|-
CASSQLGWTGVTDTQYF
TGCGCCAGCAGCCAATTGGGTTGGACGGGAGTCACAGATACGCAGTATTTT
>TRBJ2-3|once|TRBV7-9|TRBD2
CASSSLAGVSDTQYF
TGTGCCAGCAGCTCACTAGCGGGAGTGTCAGATACGCAGTATTTT
>TRBJ2-7|-|TRBV10-3|-
CAIGLQGPYEQYF
TGTGCCATAGGGTTACAGGGACCCTACGAGCAGTACTTC
>TRBJ1-2|-|TRBV27|-
CASSRTQTYGYTF
TGTGCCAGCAGTCGGACACAAACGTATGGCTACACCTTC
>TRBJ2-7|-|TRBV7-2|TRBD2
CASSSAGTSGSSEQYF
TGTGCCAGCAGCTCGGCAGGGACTAGCGGGAGTTCCGAGCAGTACTTC
>TRBJ1-2|-|TRBV2|TRBD1
CASSPGQGSYTF
TGTGCCAGCAGCCCCGGACAGGGGAGCTACACCTTC
>TRBJ2-2|-|TRBV7-8|-
CASSSGSNTGELFF
TGTGCCAGCAGCTCCGGTTCGAACACCGGGGAGCTGTTTTTT
>TRBJ1-2|-|TRBV6-1|-
CASSVQGYDNYGYTF
TGTGCCAGCAGTGTCCAGGGTTACGATAACTATGGCTACACCTTC
>TRBJ2-2|-|TRBV5-1|-
CASSRGSLTGNTGELFF
TGCGCCAGCAGCCGGGGGTCCTTAACAGGGAACACCGGGGAGCTGTTTTTT
>TRBJ2-7|-|TRBV6-5|TRBD1
CASSSSPDRVWYEQYF
TGTGCCAGCAGTTCGTCCCCGGACAGGGTTTGGTACGAGCAGTACTTC
>TRBJ1-2|-|TRBV9|TRBD1
CASSETGGDYGYTF
TGTGCCAGCAGCGAGACAGGGGGAGACTATGGCTACACCTTC
>TRBJ1-6|-|TRBV19|TRBD1
CASSIGTGNSPLHF
TGTGCCAGTAGTATCGGGACAGGGAATTCACCCCTCCACTTT
>TRBJ2-2|-|TRBV30|-
CAFAKHRNTGELFF
TGTGCCTTTGCAAAACACCGGAACACCGGGGAGCTGTTTTTT
>TRBJ1-2|-|TRBV29-1|-
CSVSVGGYTF
TGCAGCGTTTCGGTCGGTGGCTACACCTTC
>TRBJ2-1|-|TRBV27|TRBD2
CASSLKAGLMDEQFF
TGTGCCAGCAGTTTAAAAGCGGGGTTAATGGATGAGCAGTTCTTC
>TRBJ2-1|-|TRBV11-3|-
CASTYSSSYNEQFF
TGTGCCAGCACATATTCGAGCTCCTACAATGAGCAGTTCTTC
>TRBJ1-3|-|TRBV5-1|-
CASSQGLSGNTIYF
TGCGCCAGCAGCCAGGGCCTCTCTGGAAACACCATATATTTT
>TRBJ2-3|-|TRBV19|TRBD1
CASTRAGQGTDTQYF
TGTGCCAGTACTCGGGCAGGACAGGGTACAGATACGCAGTATTTT
>TRBJ2-2|-|TRBV5-5|-
CASSLVSGVSTGELFF
TGTGCCAGCAGCTTGGTGTCAGGGGTCTCCACCGGGGAGCTGTTTTTT
>TRBJ2-7|-|TRBV4-3|TRBD2
CASSQGLAGASYEQYF
TGCGCCAGCAGCCAAGGACTAGCGGGAGCGTCCTACGAGCAGTACTTC
>TRBJ2-2|-|TRBV11-3|-
CASSSPSGENTGELFF
TGTGCCAGCAGCTCCCCTTCAGGGGAGAACACCGGGGAGCTGTTTTTT
>TRBJ1-2|-|TRBV13|-
CASSLGGGADGYTF
TGTGCCAGCAGCTTAGGTGGGGGCGCAGATGGCTACACCTTC
>TRBJ1-2|-|TRBV11-3|TRBD1
CASSSGQGSYGYTF
TGTGCCAGCAGCTCGGGACAGGGGAGCTATGGCTACACCTTC
>TRBJ2-1|-|TRBV19|TRBD2
CASSIRVAGGFEQFF
TGTGCCAGTAGTATCCGGGTAGCGGGAGGGTTTGAGCAGTTCTTC
>TRBJ1-1|once|TRBV6-1|-
CASSRTENTEAFF
TGTGCCAGCAGTAGGACAGAGAACACTGAAGCTTTCTTT
>TRBJ2-7|-|TRBV18|TRBD2
CASSLGTSDVTYEQYF
TGTGCCAGCTCACTGGGGACTAGCGATGTCACCTACGAGCAGTACTTC
>TRBJ2-5|-|TRBV7-2|-
CASSFLPQETQYF
TGTGCCAGCAGCTTTCTCCCCCAAGAGACCCAGTACTTC
>TRBJ2-7|-|TRBV15|-
CATSRDLGGTSYEQYF
TGTGCCACCAGCAGAGATCTTGGCGGGACCTCCTACGAGCAGTACTTC
>TRBJ2-3|medium-sized|TRBV7-9|TRBD2
CASSGTSGREGTDTQYF
TGTGCCAGCAGCGGGACTAGCGGGAGGGAGGGGACAGATACGCAGTATTTT
>TRBJ1-5|-|TRBV19|-
CASSIKSSNQPQHF
TGTGCCAGTAGTATTAAGAGTAGCAATCAGCCCCAGCATTTT